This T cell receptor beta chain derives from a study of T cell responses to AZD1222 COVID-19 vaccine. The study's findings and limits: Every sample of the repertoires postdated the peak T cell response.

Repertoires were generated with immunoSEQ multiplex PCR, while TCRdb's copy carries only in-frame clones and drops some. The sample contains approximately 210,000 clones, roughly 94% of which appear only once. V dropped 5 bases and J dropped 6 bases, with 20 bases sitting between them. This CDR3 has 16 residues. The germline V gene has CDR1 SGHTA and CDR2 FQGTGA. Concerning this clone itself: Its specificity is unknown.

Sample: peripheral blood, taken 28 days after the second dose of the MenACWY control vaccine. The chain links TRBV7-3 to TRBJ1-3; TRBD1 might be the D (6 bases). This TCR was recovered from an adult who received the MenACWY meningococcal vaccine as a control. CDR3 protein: CASSPGGLRAQNTIYF. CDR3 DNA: TGTGCCAGCAGCCCGGGGGGCCTACGGGCCCAAAACACCATATATTTT.